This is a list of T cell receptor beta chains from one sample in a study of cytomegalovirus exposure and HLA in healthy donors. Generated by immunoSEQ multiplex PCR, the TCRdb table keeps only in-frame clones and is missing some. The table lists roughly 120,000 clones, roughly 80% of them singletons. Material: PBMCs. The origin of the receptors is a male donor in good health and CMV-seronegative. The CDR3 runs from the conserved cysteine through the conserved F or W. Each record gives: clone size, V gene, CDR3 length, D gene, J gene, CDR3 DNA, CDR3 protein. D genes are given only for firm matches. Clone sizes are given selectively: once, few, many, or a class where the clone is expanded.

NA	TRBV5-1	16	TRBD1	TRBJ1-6	TGCGCCAGCAGCAATGGACAGGGCCTCTGGAATTCACCCCTCCACTTT	CASSNGQGLWNSPLHF
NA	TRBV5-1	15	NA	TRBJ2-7	TGCGCCAGCAGCTTAAGCGCCAACTCCAACTACGAGCAGTACTTC	CASSLSANSNYEQYF
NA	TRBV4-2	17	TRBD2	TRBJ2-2	TGTGCCAGCAGCCTCTCGACTAGCGGGAGCGCGGCCGGGGAGCTGTTTTTT	CASSLSTSGSAAGELFF
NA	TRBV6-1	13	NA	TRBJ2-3	TGTGCCAGCAGGGGGAACAGGTTAGATACGCAGTATTTT	CASRGNRLDTQYF
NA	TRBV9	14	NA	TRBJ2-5	TGTGCCAGCAGCGTCGTGGAGAGCGCAGAGACCCAGTACTTC	CASSVVESAETQYF
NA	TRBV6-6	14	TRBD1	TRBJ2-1	TGTGCCAGCAGTTCGACAGGGGAGTACAATGAGCAGTTCTTC	CASSSTGEYNEQFF
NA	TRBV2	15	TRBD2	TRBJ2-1	TGTGCCAGCAGCGCACTAGCGGGAGGAGGCAATGAGCAGTTCTTC	CASSALAGGGNEQFF
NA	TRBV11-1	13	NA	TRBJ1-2	TGTGCCAGCAGCTTGGCAGGCAGCTATGGCTACACCTTC	CASSLAGSYGYTF
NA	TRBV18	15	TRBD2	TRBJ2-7	TGTGCCAGCTCACCGGGATGGGGGGGATTCGGCGAGCAGTACTTC	CASSPGWGGFGEQYF
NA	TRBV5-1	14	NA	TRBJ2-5	TGCGCCAGCAGTTCGGTCGGCAGGGAAGAGACCCAGTACTTC	CASSSVGREETQYF
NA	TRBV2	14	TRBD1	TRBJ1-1	TGTGCCAGCAGCCCAGGGGGCACATGGACTGAAGCTTTCTTT	CASSPGGTWTEAFF
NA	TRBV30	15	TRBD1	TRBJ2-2	TGTGCCTGGGATTCTACAGGGGTAGCCACCGGGGAGCTGTTTTTT	CAWDSTGVATGELFF
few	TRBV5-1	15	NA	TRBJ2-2	TGCGCCAGCAGCTTGGGACTAGGTTTCACCGGGGAGCTGTTTTTT	CASSLGLGFTGELFF
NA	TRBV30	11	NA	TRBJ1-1	TGTGCCCGCGGCGACAACACTGAAGCTTTCTTT	CARGDNTEAFF
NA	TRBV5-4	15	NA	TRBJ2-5	TGTGCCAGCAGACTGGACATCACGGCCTTCGAGACCCAGTACTTC	CASRLDITAFETQYF
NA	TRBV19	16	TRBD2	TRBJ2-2	TGTGCCAGTAGTATAGTCGGGGGGGCGAACGCCGGGGAGCTGTTTTTT	CASSIVGGANAGELFF
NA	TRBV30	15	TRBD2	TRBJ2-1	TGTGCCTGGAGCTCAGGGACTAGCGTTTCCAATGAGCAGTTCTTC	CAWSSGTSVSNEQFF
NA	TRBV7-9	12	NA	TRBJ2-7	TGTGCCAGCGGGACACAGACCTACGAGCAGTACTTC	CASGTQTYEQYF
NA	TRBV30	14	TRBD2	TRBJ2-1	TGTGCTTCCACGCCCCGACTAGCGTCCCATGAGCAGTTCTTC	CASTPRLASHEQFF
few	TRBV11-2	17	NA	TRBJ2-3	TGTGCCAGCAGCTTAGTCCCGGGCCTGGGCGGGGCAGATACGCAGTATTTT	CASSLVPGLGGADTQYF
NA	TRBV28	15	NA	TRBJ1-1	TGTGCCAGCACCAAACCCACAGGGCTTGCCACTGAAGCTTTCTTT	CASTKPTGLATEAFF
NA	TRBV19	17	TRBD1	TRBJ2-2	TGTGCCAGTAGTAAACAGGGGGCAAGCGTTCGCACCGGGGAGCTGTTTTTT	CASSKQGASVRTGELFF
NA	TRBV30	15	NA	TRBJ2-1	TGTGCCTGGAGTCCGGATGGTCTTTCAAGAGGTGAGCAGTTCTTC	CAWSPDGLSRGEQFF
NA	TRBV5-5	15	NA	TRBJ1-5	TGTGCCAGCAGCTTGGGGCAGGGGTCCAATCAGCCCCAGCATTTT	CASSLGQGSNQPQHF
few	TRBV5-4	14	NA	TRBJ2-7	TGTGCCAGCAGCCTGACAGGAGTCTCCTACGAGCAGTACTTC	CASSLTGVSYEQYF
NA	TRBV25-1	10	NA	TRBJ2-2	TGTGCCAGCTATAACGGGGAGCTGTTTTTT	CASYNGELFF
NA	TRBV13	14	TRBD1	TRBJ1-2	TGTGCCAGCAGCAACCGGGACAGGCCATATGGCTACACCTTC	CASSNRDRPYGYTF
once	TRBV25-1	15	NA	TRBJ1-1	TGTGCCAGCAGTGAATCGGGGGAGGGGGGCACTGAAGCTTTCTTT	CASSESGEGGTEAFF
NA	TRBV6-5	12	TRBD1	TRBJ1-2	TGTGCCAGCTTTAGGACAGGGGATGGCTACACCTTC	CASFRTGDGYTF
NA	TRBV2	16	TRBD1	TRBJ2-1	TGTGCCAGCAGTCCTCTCCGGGACAGGGGAAGGAATGAGCAGTTCTTC	CASSPLRDRGRNEQFF
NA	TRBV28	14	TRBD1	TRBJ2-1	TGTGCCAGCAAGCTCGGGACAGGCTACAATGAGCAGTTCTTC	CASKLGTGYNEQFF
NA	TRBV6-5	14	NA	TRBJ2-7	TGTGCCAGCAGTTACTATCTCGGCTCCTACGAGCAGTACTTC	CASSYYLGSYEQYF
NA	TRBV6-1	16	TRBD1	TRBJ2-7	TGTGCCAGTAGTAAAGACAGGGGGGCCAGCTCCTACGAGCAGTACTTC	CASSKDRGASSYEQYF
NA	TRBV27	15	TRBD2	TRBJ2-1	TGTGCCAGCAGTCTAGGGACTAGCGGCTACAATGAGCAGTTCTTC	CASSLGTSGYNEQFF
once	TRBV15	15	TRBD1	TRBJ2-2	TGTGCCACCAGCAGGGACAGGGGGACAACCGGGGAGCTGTTTTTT	CATSRDRGTTGELFF
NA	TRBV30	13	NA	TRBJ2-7	TGTGCCTGGAGCAGGGGGGCTTCCTACGAGCAGTACTTC	CAWSRGASYEQYF
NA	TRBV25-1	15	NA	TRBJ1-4	TGTGCCAGCAGTAAAAGGAGACAGAATAATGAAAAACTGTTTTTT	CASSKRRQNNEKLFF
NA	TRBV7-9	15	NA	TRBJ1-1	TGTGCCAGCAGCTTCCCGCCAGTTATGAACACTGAAGCTTTCTTT	CASSFPPVMNTEAFF
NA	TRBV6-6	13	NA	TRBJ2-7	TGTGCCAGCAGGACAGATTTCACCTACGAGCAGTACTTC	CASRTDFTYEQYF
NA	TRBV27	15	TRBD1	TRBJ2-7	TGTGCCAGCAGTTTTTGGGGACAGGGGGGAAACGAGCAGTACTTC	CASSFWGQGGNEQYF
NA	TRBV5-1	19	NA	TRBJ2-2	TGCGCCAGCAGCTCGGGAGAGTTTCCGGCGGGGCTGAGCACCGGGGAGCTGTTTTTT	CASSSGEFPAGLSTGELFF
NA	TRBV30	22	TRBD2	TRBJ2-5	TGTGCCTGGACCGCCTCAAGAGGCGGGAGGGCCCAAAAAACTCGGATGCAAGAGACCCAGTACTTC	CAWTASRGGRAQKTRMQETQYF
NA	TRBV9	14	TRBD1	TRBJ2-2	TGTGCCAGCAGCGCCGTACAGGGGGCCGGGGAGCTGTTTTTT	CASSAVQGAGELFF
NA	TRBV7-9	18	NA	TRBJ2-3	TGTGCCAGCAGCTTAAAGGGGTCGGGACATCCATCGGCAGATACGCAGTATTTT	CASSLKGSGHPSADTQYF
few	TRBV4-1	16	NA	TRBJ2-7	TGCGCCAGCAGCCAAGATGGTACAGGGACAACCTACGAGCAGTACTTC	CASSQDGTGTTYEQYF